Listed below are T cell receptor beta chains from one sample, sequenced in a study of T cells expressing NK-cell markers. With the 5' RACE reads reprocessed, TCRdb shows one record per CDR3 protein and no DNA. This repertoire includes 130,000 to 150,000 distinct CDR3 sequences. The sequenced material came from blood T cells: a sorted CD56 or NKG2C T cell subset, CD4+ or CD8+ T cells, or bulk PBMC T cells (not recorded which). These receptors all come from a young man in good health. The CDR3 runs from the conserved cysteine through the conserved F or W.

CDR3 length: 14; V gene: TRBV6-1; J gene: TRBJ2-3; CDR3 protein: CASSLAGSTDTQYF
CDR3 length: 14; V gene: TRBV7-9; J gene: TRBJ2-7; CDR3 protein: CASSAGLRPYEQYF
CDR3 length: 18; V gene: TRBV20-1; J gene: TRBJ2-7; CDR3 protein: CSAPTTGTSVTAPHEQYF
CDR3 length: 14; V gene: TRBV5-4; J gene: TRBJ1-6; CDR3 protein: CASSQTGVNSPLHF
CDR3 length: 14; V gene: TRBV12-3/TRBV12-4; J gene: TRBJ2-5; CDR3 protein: CAAAMTGKAETQYF
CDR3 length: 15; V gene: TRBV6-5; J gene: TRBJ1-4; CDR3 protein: CASSYSGSANEKLFF
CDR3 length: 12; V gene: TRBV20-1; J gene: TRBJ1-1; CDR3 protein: CSAREGGAEAFF
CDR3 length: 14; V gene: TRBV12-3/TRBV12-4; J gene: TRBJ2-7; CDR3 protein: CASSHSGRPYEQYF
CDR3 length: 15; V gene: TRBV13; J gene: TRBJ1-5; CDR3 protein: CASSAGQQSNQPQHF
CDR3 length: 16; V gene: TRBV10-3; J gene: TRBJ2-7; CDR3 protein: CAISDPAGQGPHEQYF
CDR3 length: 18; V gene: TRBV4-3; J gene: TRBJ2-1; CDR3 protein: CASSQVSGVRAGGHEQFF
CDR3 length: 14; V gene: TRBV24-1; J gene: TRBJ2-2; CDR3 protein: CATSENSHTGELFF
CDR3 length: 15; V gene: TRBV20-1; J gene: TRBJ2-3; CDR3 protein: CSARGAHEVTDTQYF
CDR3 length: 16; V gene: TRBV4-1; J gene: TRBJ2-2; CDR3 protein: CASSHSTGAYTGELFF
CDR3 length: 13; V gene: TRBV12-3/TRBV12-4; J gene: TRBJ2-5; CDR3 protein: CASSLRPSETQYF
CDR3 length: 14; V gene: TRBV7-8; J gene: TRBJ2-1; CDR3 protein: CASSLGGRANEQFF
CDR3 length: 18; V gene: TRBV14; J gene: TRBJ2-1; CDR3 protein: CASSHSTSGDVFYNEQFF
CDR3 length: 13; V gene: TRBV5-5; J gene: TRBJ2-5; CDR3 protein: CASQALGQETQYF
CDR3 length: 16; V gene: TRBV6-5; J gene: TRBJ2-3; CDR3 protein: CASSYAGTGDTDTQYF
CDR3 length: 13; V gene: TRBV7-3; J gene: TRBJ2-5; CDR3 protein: CASSLSHQETQYF
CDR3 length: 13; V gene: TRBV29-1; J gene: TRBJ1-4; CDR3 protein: CSGGQGRNEKLFF
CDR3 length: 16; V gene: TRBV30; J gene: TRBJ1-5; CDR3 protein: CAWNSHILGSNQPQHF